This T cell receptor beta chain is from a study of blood T cell repertoires in COVID-19. The repertoire was sequenced with immunoSEQ multiplex PCR; TCRdb's copy has only in-frame clones and lacks some. The table shows 130,000 to 150,000 clones, with about four fifths occurring only once. The specimen was peripheral blood. This clonotype was sampled from a man aged 65 to 79 who had recovered from COVID-19.

The chain's CDR3 is CAISVGAGGSEQYF. CDR3 nucleotides: TGTGCCATCAGTGTGGGAGCGGGAGGTAGTGAGCAGTACTTC. The V call is TRBV10-3, the J call TRBJ2-7; 9 nucleotides match TRBD2. The CDR3 consists of 14 residues. Germline loops: CDR1 ENHRY, CDR2 SYGVKD. The V and J ends lost 4 bases and 7 bases, in that order; junction bases with no gene match: 8.